Detailed here is one T cell receptor (beta chain). This CDR3 has 16 residues. The junction had 8 bases not matched to a gene; V was cut back by 2 bases and J by 7 bases. Germline values: CDR1 SEHNR, CDR2 FQNEAQ (reference sequence). Per the original data handling: The authors estimated nucleated cell counts from reference gene primer amplification. Assay: immunoSEQ multiplex PCR; the TCRdb copy retains only in-frame clones and omits some. That table furnishes V, J and clone size, whereas the DNA furnished D and trimming. The table records roughly 230,000 clones, around 90% of them present only once. The entry originates in a study of blood T cell repertoires in COVID-19. The overall study: Some COVID-19 samples were acute and others convalescent; all came from the United States, Italy and Spain. The analysed material was cDNA or gDNA that came from T cells, B-cell-depleted T cells, or PBMCs.

Sequencing was carried out using peripheral blood. This sequence originates from a human donor in a cohort sampled during active COVID-19. The V gene is TRBV7-9, the J gene TRBJ1-6; 7 bases align to TRBD1. CDR3 coding DNA: TGTGCCAGCAGCTTAAGGGCAGGGGGGAACAATTCACCCCTCCACTTT. It yields the protein CASSLRAGGNNSPLHF.